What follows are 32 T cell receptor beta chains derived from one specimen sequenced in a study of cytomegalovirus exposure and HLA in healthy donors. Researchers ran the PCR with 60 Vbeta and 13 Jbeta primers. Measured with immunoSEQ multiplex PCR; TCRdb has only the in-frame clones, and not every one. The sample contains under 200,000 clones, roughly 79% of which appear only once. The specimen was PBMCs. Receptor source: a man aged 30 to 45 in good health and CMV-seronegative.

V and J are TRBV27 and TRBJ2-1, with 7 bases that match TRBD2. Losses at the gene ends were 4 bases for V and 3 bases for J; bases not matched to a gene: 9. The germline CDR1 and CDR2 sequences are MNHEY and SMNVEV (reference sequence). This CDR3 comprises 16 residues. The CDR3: CASSSLLAGYYNEQFF. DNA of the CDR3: TGTGCCAGCAGTTCACTTTTAGCGGGTTACTACAATGAGCAGTTCTTC.

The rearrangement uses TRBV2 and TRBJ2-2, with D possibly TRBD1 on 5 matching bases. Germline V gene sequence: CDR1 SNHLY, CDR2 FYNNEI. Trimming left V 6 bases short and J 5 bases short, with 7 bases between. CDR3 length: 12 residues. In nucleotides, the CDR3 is TGTGCCAGCAGGGCAGGGACCGGGGAGCTGTTTTTT. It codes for CASRAGTGELFF. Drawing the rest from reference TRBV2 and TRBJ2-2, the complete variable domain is EPEVTQTPSHQVTQMGQEVILRCVPISNHLYFYWYRQILGQKVEFLVSFYNNEISEKSEIFDDQFSVERPDGSNFTLKIRSTKLEDSAMYFCASRAGTGELFFGEGSRLTVL.

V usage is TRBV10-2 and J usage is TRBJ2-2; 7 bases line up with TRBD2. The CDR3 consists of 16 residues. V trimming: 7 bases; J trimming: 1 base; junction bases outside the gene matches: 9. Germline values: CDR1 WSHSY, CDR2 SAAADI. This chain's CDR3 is CASKISGQKNTGELFF. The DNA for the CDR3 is TGCGCCAGCAAGATTAGCGGGCAAAAGAACACCGGGGAGCTGTTTTTT.

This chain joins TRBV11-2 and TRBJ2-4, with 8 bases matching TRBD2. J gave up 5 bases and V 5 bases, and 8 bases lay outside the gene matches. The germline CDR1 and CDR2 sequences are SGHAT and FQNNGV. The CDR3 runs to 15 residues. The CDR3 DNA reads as TGTGCCAGCAGCCGAACTAGCGGAGGGGAAAACATTCAGTACTTC. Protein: CASSRTSGGENIQYF.

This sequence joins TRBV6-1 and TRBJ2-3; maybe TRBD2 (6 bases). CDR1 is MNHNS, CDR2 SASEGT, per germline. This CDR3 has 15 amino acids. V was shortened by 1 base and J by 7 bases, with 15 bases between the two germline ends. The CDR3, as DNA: TGTGCCAGCAGTGAAGGGGGGGAACCGAGAAATACGCAGTATTTT. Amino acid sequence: CASSEGGEPRNTQYF.

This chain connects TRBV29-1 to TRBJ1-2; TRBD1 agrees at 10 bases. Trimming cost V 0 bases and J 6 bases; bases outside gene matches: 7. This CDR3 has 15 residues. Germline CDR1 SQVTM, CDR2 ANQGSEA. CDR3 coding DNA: TGCAGCGTTGAAGAGGTCTCCGGGACAGGGGATGGCTACACCTTC. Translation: CSVEEVSGTGDGYTF.

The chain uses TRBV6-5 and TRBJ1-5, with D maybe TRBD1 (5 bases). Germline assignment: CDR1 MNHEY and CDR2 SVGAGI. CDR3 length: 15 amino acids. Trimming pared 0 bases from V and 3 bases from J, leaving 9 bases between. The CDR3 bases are TGTGCCAGCAGTTACTCGGGGGGAATCAATCAGCCCCAGCATTTT. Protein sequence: CASSYSGGINQPQHF.

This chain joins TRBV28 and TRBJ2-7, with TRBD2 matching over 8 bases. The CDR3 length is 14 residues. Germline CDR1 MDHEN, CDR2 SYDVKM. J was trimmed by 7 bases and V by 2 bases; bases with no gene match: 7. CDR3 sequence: CASSLAGGAREQYF. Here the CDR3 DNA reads TGTGCCAGCAGTTTAGCCGGGGGGGCGCGGGAGCAGTACTTC.

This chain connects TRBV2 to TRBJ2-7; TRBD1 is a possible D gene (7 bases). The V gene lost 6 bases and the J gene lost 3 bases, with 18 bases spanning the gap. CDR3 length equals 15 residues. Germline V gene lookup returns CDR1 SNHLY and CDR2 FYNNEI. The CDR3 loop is CASRRLQGGSYEQYF. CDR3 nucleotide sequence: TGTGCCAGCAGGAGGCTCCAGGGGGGTAGCTACGAGCAGTACTTC.

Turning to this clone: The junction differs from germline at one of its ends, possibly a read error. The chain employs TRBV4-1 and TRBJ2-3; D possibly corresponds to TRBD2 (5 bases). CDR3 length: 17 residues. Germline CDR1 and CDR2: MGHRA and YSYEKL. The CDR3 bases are TGCGCCAGCACCCAAAAGGGCGGGCCCGGGCCCACAGATACGCAGTATTTT. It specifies CASTQKGGPGPTDTQYF.

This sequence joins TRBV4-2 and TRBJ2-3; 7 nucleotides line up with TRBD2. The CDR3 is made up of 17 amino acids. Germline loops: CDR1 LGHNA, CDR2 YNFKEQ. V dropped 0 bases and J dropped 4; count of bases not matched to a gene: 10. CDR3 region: CASSQDLAGADSDTQYF. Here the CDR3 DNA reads TGTGCCAGCAGCCAAGATCTTGCGGGAGCCGACTCAGATACGCAGTATTTT.

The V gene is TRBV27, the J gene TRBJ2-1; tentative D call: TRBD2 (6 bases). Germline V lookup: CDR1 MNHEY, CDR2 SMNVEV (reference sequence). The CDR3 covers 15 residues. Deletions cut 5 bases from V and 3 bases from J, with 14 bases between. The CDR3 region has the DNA TGTGCCAGCAGTCTACTTGGGACTGACTACAATGAGCAGTTCTTC. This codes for CASSLLGTDYNEQFF.

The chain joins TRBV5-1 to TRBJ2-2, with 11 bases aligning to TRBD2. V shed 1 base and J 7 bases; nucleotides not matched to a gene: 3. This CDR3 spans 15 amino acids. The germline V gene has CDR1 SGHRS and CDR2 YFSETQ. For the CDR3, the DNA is TGCGCCAGCAGCTTGACTAGCGGGAGTGTCGGGGAGCTGTTTTTT. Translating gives CASSLTSGSVGELFF.

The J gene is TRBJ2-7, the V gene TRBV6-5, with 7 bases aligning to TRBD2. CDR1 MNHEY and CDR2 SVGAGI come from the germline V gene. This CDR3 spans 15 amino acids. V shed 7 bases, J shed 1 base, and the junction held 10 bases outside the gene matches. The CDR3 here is CASTPPGGRSYEQYF. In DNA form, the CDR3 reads TGTGCCAGCACCCCACCTGGCGGGAGATCCTACGAGCAGTACTTC.

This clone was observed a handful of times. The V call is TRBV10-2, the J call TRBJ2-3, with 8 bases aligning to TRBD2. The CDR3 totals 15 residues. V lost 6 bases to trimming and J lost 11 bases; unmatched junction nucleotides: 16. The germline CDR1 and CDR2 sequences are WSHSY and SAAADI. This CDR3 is CASSNAGLGRNEQYF. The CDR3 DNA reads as TGCGCCAGCAGCAACGCGGGACTAGGGCGCAATGAGCAGTATTTT.

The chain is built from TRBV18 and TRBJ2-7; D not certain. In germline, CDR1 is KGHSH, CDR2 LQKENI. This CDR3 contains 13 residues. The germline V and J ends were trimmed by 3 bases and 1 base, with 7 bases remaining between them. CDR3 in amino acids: CASSPGSSYEQYF. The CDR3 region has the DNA TGTGCCAGCTCACCGGGCAGTTCCTACGAGCAGTACTTC.

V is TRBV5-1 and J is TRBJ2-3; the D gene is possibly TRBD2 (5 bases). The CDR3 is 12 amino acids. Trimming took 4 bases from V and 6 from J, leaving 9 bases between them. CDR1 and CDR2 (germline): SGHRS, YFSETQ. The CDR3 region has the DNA TGCGCCAGCAGCAAGGACTTGGATACGCAGTATTTT. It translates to CASSKDLDTQYF.

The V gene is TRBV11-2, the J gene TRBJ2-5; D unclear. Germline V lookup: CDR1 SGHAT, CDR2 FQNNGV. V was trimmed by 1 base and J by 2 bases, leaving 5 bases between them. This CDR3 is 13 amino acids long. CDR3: CASSLGLQETQYF. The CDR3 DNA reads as TGTGCCAGCAGCTTAGGACTGCAAGAGACCCAGTACTTC. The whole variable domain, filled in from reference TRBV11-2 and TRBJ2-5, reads EAGVAQSPRYKIIEKRQSVAFWCNPISGHATLYWYQQILGQGPKLLIQFQNNGVVDDSQLPKDRFSAERLKGVDSTLKIQPAKLEDSAVYLCASSLGLQETQYFGPGTRLLVL.

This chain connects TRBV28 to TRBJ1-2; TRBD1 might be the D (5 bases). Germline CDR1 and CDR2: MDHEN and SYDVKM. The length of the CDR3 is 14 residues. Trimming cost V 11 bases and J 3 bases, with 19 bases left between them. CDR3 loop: CAHSGRGGYYGYTF. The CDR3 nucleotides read TGTGCCCATTCGGGGAGGGGCGGGTACTATGGCTACACCTTC.

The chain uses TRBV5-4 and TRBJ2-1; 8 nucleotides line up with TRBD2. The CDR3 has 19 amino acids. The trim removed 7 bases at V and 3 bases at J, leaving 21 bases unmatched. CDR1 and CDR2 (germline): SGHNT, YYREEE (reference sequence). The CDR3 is CASPPPGGAAGVIYNEQFF. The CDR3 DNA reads TGTGCCAGCCCGCCCCCGGGGGGGGCCGCGGGAGTCATCTACAATGAGCAGTTCTTC.

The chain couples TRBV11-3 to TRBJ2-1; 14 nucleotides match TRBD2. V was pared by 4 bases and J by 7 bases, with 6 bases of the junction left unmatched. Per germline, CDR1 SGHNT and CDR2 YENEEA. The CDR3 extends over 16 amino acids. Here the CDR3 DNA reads TGTGCCAGCAGCTCGGGGACTAGCGGGAGAGCTAATGAGCAGTTCTTC. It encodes CASSSGTSGRANEQFF.

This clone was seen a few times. This CDR3 reads CASSTGQTYQETQYF. The CDR3 nucleotides are TGTGCCAGTAGTACGGGACAGACGTACCAAGAGACCCAGTACTTC. The chain recombines TRBV19 with TRBJ2-5, with 7 bases that match TRBD1. The CDR3 extends over 15 amino acids. Germline V gene lookup returns CDR1 LNHDA and CDR2 SQIVND (reference sequence). Unmatched junction bases numbered 5, after V lost 4 bases and J lost 0 bases.

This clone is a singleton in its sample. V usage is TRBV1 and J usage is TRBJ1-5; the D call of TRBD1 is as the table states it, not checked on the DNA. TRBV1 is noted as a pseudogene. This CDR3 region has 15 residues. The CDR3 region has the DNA TGCACCAGCAGCCAAGAAGACAGCGGCAATCAGCCCCAGCATTTT. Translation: CTSSQEDSGNQPQHF.

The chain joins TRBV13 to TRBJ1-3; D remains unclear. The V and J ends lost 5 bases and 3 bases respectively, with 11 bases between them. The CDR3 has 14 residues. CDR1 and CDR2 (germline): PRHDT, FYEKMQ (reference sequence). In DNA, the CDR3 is TGTGCCAGCAGCCAAGGCACAGTTGGAAACACCATATATTTT. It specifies CASSQGTVGNTIYF. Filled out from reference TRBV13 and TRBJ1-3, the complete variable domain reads AAGVIQSPRHLIKEKRETATLKCYPIPRHDTVYWYQQGPGQDPQFLISFYEKMQSDKGSIPDRFSAQQFSDYHSELNMSSLELGDSALYFCASSQGTVGNTIYFGEGSWLTVV.

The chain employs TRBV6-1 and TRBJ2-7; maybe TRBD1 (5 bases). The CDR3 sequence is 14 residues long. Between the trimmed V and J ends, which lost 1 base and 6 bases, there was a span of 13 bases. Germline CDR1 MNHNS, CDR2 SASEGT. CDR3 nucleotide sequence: TGTGCCAGCAGTGAAGACATGGGGCCCTCCGAGCAGTACTTC. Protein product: CASSEDMGPSEQYF.

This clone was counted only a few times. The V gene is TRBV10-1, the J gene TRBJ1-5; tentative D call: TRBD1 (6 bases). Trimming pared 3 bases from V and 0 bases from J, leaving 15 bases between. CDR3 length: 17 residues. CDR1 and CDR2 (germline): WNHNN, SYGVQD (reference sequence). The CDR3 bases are TGCGCCAGCAGTGATTGGCAGGGGAAATATAGCAATCAGCCCCAGCATTTT. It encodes CASSDWQGKYSNQPQHF.

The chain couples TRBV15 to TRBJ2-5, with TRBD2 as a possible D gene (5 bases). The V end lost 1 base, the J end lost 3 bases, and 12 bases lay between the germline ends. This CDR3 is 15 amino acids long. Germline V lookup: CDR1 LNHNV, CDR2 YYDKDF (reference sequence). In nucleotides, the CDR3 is TGTGCCACCAGCAGAGGTTCCACCGGGGAAGAGACCCAGTACTTC. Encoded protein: CATSRGSTGEETQYF.

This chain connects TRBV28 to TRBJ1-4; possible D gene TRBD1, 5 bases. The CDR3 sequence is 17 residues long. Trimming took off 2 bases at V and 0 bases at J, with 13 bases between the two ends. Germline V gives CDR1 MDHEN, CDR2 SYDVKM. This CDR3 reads CASSLRGRLATNEKLFF. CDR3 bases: TGTGCCAGCAGTTTAAGGGGTAGGCTTGCAACTAATGAAAAACTGTTTTTT.

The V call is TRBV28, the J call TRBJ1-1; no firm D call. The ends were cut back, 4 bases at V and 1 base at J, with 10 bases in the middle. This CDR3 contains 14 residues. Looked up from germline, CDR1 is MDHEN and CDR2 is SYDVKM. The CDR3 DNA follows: TGTGCCAGCAGTTCCCCGGGAGGGAACACTGAAGCTTTCTTT. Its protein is CASSSPGGNTEAFF.

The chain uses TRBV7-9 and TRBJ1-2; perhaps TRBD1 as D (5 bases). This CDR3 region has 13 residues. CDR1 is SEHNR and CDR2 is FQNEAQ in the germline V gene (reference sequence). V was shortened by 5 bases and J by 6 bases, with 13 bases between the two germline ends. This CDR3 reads CASSLRDPDGYTF. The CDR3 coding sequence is TGTGCCAGCAGCCTCAGGGATCCTGATGGCTACACCTTC.

The CDR3 here is CASSYSQNNNSPLHF. The CDR3 DNA reads TGTGCCAGCAGTTACTCCCAGAACAATAATTCACCCCTCCACTTT. The chain carries TRBV6-5 and TRBJ1-6; D is undetermined. The germline V gene encodes CDR1 MNHEY and CDR2 SVGAGI. CDR3 length: 15 amino acids. V gave up 0 bases and J gave up 5 bases, with 8 bases separating them.

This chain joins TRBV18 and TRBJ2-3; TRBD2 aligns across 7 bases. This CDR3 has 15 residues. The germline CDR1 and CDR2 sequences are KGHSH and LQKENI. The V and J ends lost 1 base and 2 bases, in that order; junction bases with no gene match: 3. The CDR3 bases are TGTGCCAGCTCACCACGAAGCGGGAACACAGATACGCAGTATTTT. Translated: CASSPRSGNTDTQYF.